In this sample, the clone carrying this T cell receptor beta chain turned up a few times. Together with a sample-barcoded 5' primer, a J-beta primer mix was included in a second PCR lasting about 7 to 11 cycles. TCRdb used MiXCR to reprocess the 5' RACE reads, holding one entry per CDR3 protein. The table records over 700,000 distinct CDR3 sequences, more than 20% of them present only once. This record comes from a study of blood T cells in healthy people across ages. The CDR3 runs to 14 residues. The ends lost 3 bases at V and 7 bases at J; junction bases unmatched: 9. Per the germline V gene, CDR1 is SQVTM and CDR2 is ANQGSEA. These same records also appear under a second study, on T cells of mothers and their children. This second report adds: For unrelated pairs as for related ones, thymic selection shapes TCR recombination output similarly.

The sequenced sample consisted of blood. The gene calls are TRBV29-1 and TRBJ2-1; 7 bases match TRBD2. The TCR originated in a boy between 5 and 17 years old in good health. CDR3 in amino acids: CSVERGRARNEQFF. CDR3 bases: TGCAGCGTTGAGCGTGGGAGGGCCCGTAATGAGCAGTTCTTC.